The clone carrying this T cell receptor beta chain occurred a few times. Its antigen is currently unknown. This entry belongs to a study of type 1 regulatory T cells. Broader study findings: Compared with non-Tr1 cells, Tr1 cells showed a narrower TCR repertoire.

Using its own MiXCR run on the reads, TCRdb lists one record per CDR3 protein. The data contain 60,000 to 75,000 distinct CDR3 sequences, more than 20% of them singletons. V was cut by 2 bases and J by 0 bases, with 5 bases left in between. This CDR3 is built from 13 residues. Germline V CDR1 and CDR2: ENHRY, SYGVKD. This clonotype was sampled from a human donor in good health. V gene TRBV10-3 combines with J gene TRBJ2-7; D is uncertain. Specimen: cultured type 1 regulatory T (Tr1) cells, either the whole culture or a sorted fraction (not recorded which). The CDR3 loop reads CAISEGDSYEQYF. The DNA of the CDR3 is TGTGCCATCAGTGAGGGGGACTCCTACGAGCAGTACTTC.